This TCR beta chain originates from a study of T cell repertoires in cytomegalovirus infection (dated by TCRdb to between 2018 and 2021). Looking at the study overall: Alongside well-studied HLA-B-restricted epitopes, the peptide stimulations were aimed at recently identified HLA-C-restricted CMV epitopes, whose presentation resists viral immunomodulation. Because public TCR beta signatures pointed to carriage of CMV infection together with the matching HLA type, the HLA type of each donor mattered for the analysis. The paper as a whole reports these results and caveats: In both this cohort and an independent roughly 330-donor cohort, the cumulative frequency of public TCR beta family members distinguished carriers of CMV infection plus the relevant HLA type. The ex vivo response was dominated by HLA-C-restricted CMV-specific TCR beta clonotypes, which also provided the single most frequent clonotype in two of eight donors.

The sample's treatment or condition label, in plain terms: in vitro stimulation with specific CMV peptide epitopes to enrich CMV-specific T cells. This clonotype was detected many times. The antigen it recognizes is unknown. It has no much larger one-base neighbor in the sample; base qualities were not kept. TCRdb names Illumina HiSeq 1500 as the instrument used. The public reads were reprocessed in TCRdb via fastp at Q25 and MiXCR, keeping in-frame beta chains. Merged by CDR3 protein, the rows form single entries marked with the most common genes and DNA. The sample profile shows 830,000 or so distinct CDR3 sequences; 32% of them were found once. Of the sample, 9.5% to 15% is held by the ten largest clones. The source material was cultured CD8+ T cells from PBMCs, sampled from culture after CMV antigen stimulation. The sequence was obtained from a human donor in good health (CMV status not recorded). Some clones in this sample may be carry-over from other donors' samples.

The nucleotides read TGTGCCAGCAGCCAGAACAGGGGGCGGGGATACACCATATATTTT. Translated, it reads CASSQNRGRGYTIYF. Recombination linked TRBV7-2 to TRBJ1-3; 9 bases in between match TRBD1. Sequences SGHTA (CDR1) and FQGNSA (CDR2) are obtained from the germline V gene. Compared with germline, V lacks 5 bases and J lacks 8 bases; bases without a gene match: 10. Its CDR3 holds 15 amino acids, cysteine through phenylalanine. This entry keeps only the CDR3 DNA: 45 bases, framed from base 1.